This T cell receptor beta chain emerged from a study of shared clonotypes between healthy human individuals. Findings and caveats of the study: Generation probability values for non-shared clonotypes were lower than those for clonotypes shared by all four donors.

CD4+ cell separation produced CD45RA+ naive and CD45RA-negative memory subsets. Deletions cut 5 bases from V and 6 bases from J, with 17 bases between. Germline CDR1 SEHNR, CDR2 FQNEAQ (reference sequence). The CDR3 sequence is 14 residues long. Original analysis: Without quality scores, immunoSEQ junctional reads could not be filtered like full-length reads. Clones were read by immunoSEQ multiplex PCR, and TCRdb kept only the in-frame ones, dropping some. The D gene and trimming were derived from the DNA, and the V and J assignments and clone size from that table. This sample yields some 2.4 million clones, of which 93% are seen a single time; around 0.37% belongs to the top ten. Notes on this clone: Its specificity is not known.

The gene calls are TRBV7-9 and TRBJ2-7; D is possibly TRBD2 (5 bases). Sequences were obtained from naive CD4+ T cells from PBMCs. Subset reported: CD45RA+ positively selected. The sequence was collected from a man aged 18 to 35 in good health. Some clones in this sample may be carry-over from other donors' samples. The CDR3 nucleotides read TGTGCCAGCAGCCGAACGCCAGTGGGGAGCGAGCAGTACTTC. Protein product: CASSRTPVGSEQYF.